This T cell receptor (beta chain) was found in a study of T cells after yellow fever vaccination (dated by TCRdb to between 2017 and 2020). About the study as a whole: The SMART-Seq v4 Ultra Low Input RNA kit was used to prepare libraries from fractions with low cell numbers. To follow T-cell clones before and after both primary and booster YFV17D yellow fever vaccination, bulk TCR alpha and beta repertoires underwent longitudinal sequencing. Two healthy male donors made up the cohort, one aged 18 to 29 years and the other aged 30 to 40 years. Blood was drawn at multiple timepoints before and after primary and secondary immunization, with bulk PBMC replicates and cell subsets isolated.

This clonotype was observed many times. No antigen is known for it. There are no base qualities to consult, and no much larger clone falls within one base. The CDR3 covers 15 residues, taking in both the cysteine and the phenylalanine. The entry retains the CDR3 DNA only, 45 bases that are in frame from base 1. Relative to germline, V is missing 4 bases and J is missing 4 bases, with 2 bases of the junction outside any gene match. CDR1 KGHDR and CDR2 SFDVKD were looked up in the germline V gene. TCR cDNA was synthesized by 5'RACE template switching, through which a universal primer site and unique molecular identifiers were introduced. Priming of cDNA synthesis was performed from both the TCR alpha and TCR beta constant segments. Libraries were amplified in two PCR steps, with sample barcodes and sequencing adapters added in the second step. Libraries were sequenced on Illumina HiSeq 2500 (2x100 bp) or NovaSeq (2x150 bp). The original pipeline was this. Reads were demultiplexed and collapsed into UMI consensus sequences with MIGEC, and V(D)J alignment was performed with MiXCR. Vaccine-responding clonotypes were defined with edgeR using replicate PBMC samples, requiring FDR below 0.01 and a log2 fold change above 5 up to day 15. Each bulk clonotype received a CD4 or CD8 identity based on whether the sequenced CD4 or CD8 repertoire contained that clonotype at higher abundance. The public reads were run again by TCRdb, first through fastp at Q25 and then through MiXCR, and only productive beta chains were kept. Here each entry gathers all rows of one CDR3 protein and keeps the most common genes and DNA. For this entry, the V and J calls and clone size follow TCRdb and not the study's own pipeline. The sample has 300,000 to 450,000 distinct CDR3 sequences on record, 6.2% of them singletons. The ten largest clonotypes hold approximately 15% of the sample.

In the paper's terms, the treatment or condition label means: live attenuated yellow fever vaccine strain. At every blood-draw timepoint, two biological replicates of bulk PBMCs were collected. PBMCs were isolated from peripheral blood using a standard Ficoll-Paque protocol. RNA was extracted with TriZol from bulk PBMCs, CD4 and CD8 fractions, and dextramer-positive and dextramer-negative fractions. Overall study results and their limits: Only two donors were included in the study, so the extent to which the findings can be generalized is limited. The secondary T-cell response was weaker than the primary response but faster, peaking on day 5 instead of day 15. Most clones expanded after primary vaccination (around 96% of CD4 and roughly 90% of CD8) were re-detected after the booster, suggesting that broad memory maintenance occurred. A small fraction of clonotypes appeared in both the CD4 and CD8 compartments, likely as a result of convergent recombination. Computational filtering was needed because FACS-sorted repertoires could contain abundant contaminating clonotypes from the bulk population.

The sample consisted of PBMCs, taken 5 days after the yellow fever booster vaccination. The receptor was isolated from a man younger than 40 who received the YFV17D yellow fever vaccine. The chain joins TRBV24-1 to TRBJ2-1, with TRBD2 identical over 11 junction bases. The DNA reads as follows: TGTGCCACCAGTGAAGGGACTAGCGGTTACAATGAGCAGTTCTTC. This yields the protein CATSEGTSGYNEQFF.